These T cell receptor beta chains were read from a single sample in a study of shared clonotypes between healthy human individuals. The assay was immunoSEQ multiplex PCR, and TCRdb's table has in-frame clones only and misses some. The repertoire holds about 560,000 clones, with around 80% as singletons. The sequenced sample was PBMCs. The receptors derive from a woman aged 40 to 49 in good health. Some clones in this sample may be carry-over from other donors' samples. Both conserved end residues are part of each CDR3.

j_call v_call cdr3_aa
TRBJ2-1 TRBV7-9 CASSLSGSENEQFF
TRBJ2-3 TRBV7-2 CASSPPGLAGGRTDTQYF
TRBJ1-2 TRBV5-4 CASTPPGQGASGYTF
TRBJ1-1 TRBV5-1 CASSFLNTEAFF
TRBJ2-7 TRBV10-3 CAISEWDRSSYEQYF
TRBJ1-5 TRBV27 CASSPGISNQPQHF
TRBJ2-7 TRBV11-2 CASSPYRGHEQYF
TRBJ2-2 TRBV27 CASKPGGGTGELFF
TRBJ1-1 TRBV6-6 CASLNGGGTEAFF
TRBJ2-7 TRBV30 CAWSEYNFLRRLYEQYF
TRBJ2-3 TRBV5-4 CASSLTAGDTQYF
TRBJ2-3 TRBV4-3 CASSQVTGQGTDTQYF
TRBJ2-5 TRBV20-1 CSAGNQETQYF
TRBJ2-1 TRBV5-4 CASSSPGLAYNEQFF
TRBJ2-7 TRBV7-2 CASSLRGSYEQYF
TRBJ1-2 TRBV5-1 CASSLAFTAYYGYTF
TRBJ2-2 TRBV19 CASRITGTGELFF
TRBJ2-2 TRBV27 CASSLWAGGNTGELLF
TRBJ1-2 TRBV6-1 CASRGQGADGYTF
TRBJ2-5 TRBV2 CASTSGGQGEETQYF
TRBJ2-3 TRBV7-9 CASSLGGITDTQYF
TRBJ2-7 TRBV28 CATFLLAGVREQYF
TRBJ2-3 TRBV15 CATSADRGRDTQYF
TRBJ2-7 TRBV4-1 CASSPVGRGVYEQYF
TRBJ1-2 TRBV28 CASSRGGADYYGYTF
NA TRBV7-9 CASSLAGRFYEQYF
TRBJ2-1 TRBV19 CASSIQDSSYNEQFF
TRBJ2-1 TRBV25-1 CASSEPPTGGYNEQFF
TRBJ2-1 TRBV15 CATSRDILALYNEQFF
TRBJ1-2 TRBV5-8 CASSHATPDRVPGYGYTF
TRBJ1-5 TRBV11-1 CASSPSTGNQPQHF
TRBJ1-2 TRBV28 CASSSAVGAGSYGYTF
TRBJ2-1 TRBV5-1 CASSLPRRREKQFF
TRBJ2-5 TRBV7-9 CASSFNRGRETQYF
TRBJ1-2 TRBV28 CASSFSGTGGEAGYTF
TRBJ2-1 TRBV7-6 CASSPGTSGPYNEQFF
TRBJ2-1 TRBV5-4 CASSLPRAGLDEQFF
TRBJ1-5 TRBV4-1 CASSHVPGTANQPQHF
TRBJ2-3 TRBV27 CASSFGSTDTQYF
TRBJ2-3 TRBV2 CASSDGVADTQYF
TRBJ2-1 TRBV28 CASSYALWGTGNSYNEQFF
TRBJ2-7 TRBV5-4 CASSAGTAIYEQYF
TRBJ1-2 TRBV7-9 CASSLVGDDGYTF
TRBJ2-3 TRBV7-3 CASSLAFTGGYTDTQYF
TRBJ1-2 TRBV5-1 CASSPDRATYGYTF
TRBJ2-7 TRBV2 CASKGDTRSYEQYF
TRBJ1-1 TRBV30 CAWSVQGAPEAFF
TRBJ2-3 TRBV28 CASSSDITDTQYF
TRBJ2-5 TRBV7-2 CASSFGGVGETQYF
TRBJ2-5 TRBV5-1 CASSLGNRGQETQYF
TRBJ2-7 TRBV7-9 CASSLALLPYEQYF
TRBJ2-3 TRBV14 CASSKTTNTDTQYF